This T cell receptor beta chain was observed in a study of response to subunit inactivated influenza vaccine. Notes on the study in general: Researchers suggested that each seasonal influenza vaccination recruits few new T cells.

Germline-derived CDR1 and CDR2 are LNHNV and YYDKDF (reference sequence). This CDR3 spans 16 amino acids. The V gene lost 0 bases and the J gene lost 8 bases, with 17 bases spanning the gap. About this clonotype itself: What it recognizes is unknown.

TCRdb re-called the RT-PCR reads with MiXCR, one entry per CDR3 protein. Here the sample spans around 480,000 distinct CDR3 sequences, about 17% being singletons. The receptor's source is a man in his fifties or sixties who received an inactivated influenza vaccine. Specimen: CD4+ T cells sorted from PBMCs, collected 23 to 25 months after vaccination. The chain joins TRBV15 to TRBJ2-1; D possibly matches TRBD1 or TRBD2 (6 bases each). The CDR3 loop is CATSRDGGIYRDEQFF. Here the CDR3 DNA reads TGTGCCACCAGCAGAGATGGCGGGATCTACAGGGATGAGCAGTTCTTC.